This TCR beta chain stems from a study of patients and donors after allogeneic stem cell transplantation. Via MiXCR, TCRdb re-called the RT-PCR reads, giving one row per CDR3 protein. The sample holds approximately 200,000 distinct CDR3 sequences, about 38% seen once. After removal of 0 bases from V and 3 bases from J, the junction contained 6 bases not matched to a gene. Looked up from germline, CDR1 is DFQATT and CDR2 is SNEGSKA (reference sequence). The CDR3 consists of 16 residues. This clonotype was seen a handful of times. The chain couples TRBV20-1 to TRBJ1-5; TRBD1 aligns across 9 bases. This TCR was recovered from a human donor who was either an allogeneic HSCT recipient or a stem cell or donor lymphocyte infusion donor (not recorded which). It is not recorded whose cells these are; they may come from a transplant donor. Sequencing was done on a sample of blood, either unsorted or a sorted T cell fraction (not recorded which). CDR3 nucleotide sequence: TGCAGTGCTAGAGATCTTAGGGACAGGGACAATCAGCCCCAGCATTTT. Translation: CSARDLRDRDNQPQHF.